This TCR beta chain was captured by sequencing in a study of T cell responses to AZD1222 COVID-19 vaccine. Germline V CDR1 and CDR2: LNHDA, SQIVND (reference sequence). There are 15 residues in the CDR3. V was clipped by 4 bases and J by 4 bases, with 16 bases between them. Repertoires were generated with immunoSEQ multiplex PCR, while TCRdb's copy carries only in-frame clones and drops some. The sample yields around 140,000 clones, 80% to 90% seen once. V usage is TRBV19 and J usage is TRBJ2-5; possible D gene TRBD1, 8 bases. This material consisted of peripheral blood, taken on day 0 of AZD1222 vaccination. The clonotype originates from an adult in good health. The CDR3 DNA sequence: TGTGCCAGTAGTACGGACAGGGAGGGAAGAGAGACCCAGTACTTC. Amino acids: CASSTDREGRETQYF.